The 31 T cell receptor beta chains presented below share a single source sample, sequenced in a study of PD-L1 blockade in urothelial cancer. Sequencing was performed with immunoSEQ multiplex PCR; in TCRdb, only in-frame clones are kept and a portion is missing. The sample lists approximately 50,000 clones; about four fifths were seen once. Time point described: pretreatment peripheral blood. Sequencing used PBMCs, obtained around atezolizumab (anti-PD-L1) treatment. The receptors derive from a man in his fifties with urothelial cancer.

The sample holds a few counts of this clone. This chain joins TRBV2 and TRBJ2-3, with D possibly TRBD2 on 5 matching bases. The CDR3 is made up of 16 amino acids. V lost 5 bases and J 0 bases, leaving 15 bases between the germline ends. Germline CDR1 SNHLY, CDR2 FYNNEI. Written as DNA, the CDR3 is TGTGCCAGCAGTCCTGGACTTCTCCCTAGCACAGATACGCAGTATTTT. Translation: CASSPGLLPSTDTQYF.

The V gene is TRBV11-3, the J gene TRBJ1-1; a weak D match, TRBD1 (5 bases). Germline V lookup: CDR1 SGHNT, CDR2 YENEEA. The CDR3 contains 11 residues. The ends were cut back, 5 bases at V and 6 bases at J, with 7 bases in the middle. The CDR3 here is CASSQGAEAFF. The CDR3 DNA follows: TGTGCCAGCAGCCAAGGGGCTGAAGCTTTCTTT.

This chain uses TRBV6-5 with TRBJ2-1; 11 bases map to TRBD2. The V segment lost 2 bases and the J segment 3 bases; nucleotides outside the gene matches: 3. CDR1 and CDR2 from the germline V gene are MNHEY and SVGAGI. This CDR3 is built from 16 residues. The CDR3 coding sequence is TGTGCCAGCAGTTACGCTCTAGCGGGAGGCTACAATGAGCAGTTCTTC. It yields the protein CASSYALAGGYNEQFF.

The chain recombines TRBV5-1 with TRBJ1-2, with TRBD1 matching over 11 bases. Germline lookup yields CDR1 SGHRS and CDR2 YFSETQ. The CDR3 is 14 residues long. The junction had 5 bases not matched to a gene; V was cut back by 5 bases and J by 5 bases. The CDR3 sequence is CASSQDRGPYGYTF. CDR3 nucleotides: TGCGCCAGCAGTCAGGACAGGGGGCCGTATGGCTACACCTTC. The full variable domain, completed using reference TRBV5-1 and TRBJ1-2, is KAGVTQTPRYLIKTRGQQVTLSCSPISGHRSVSWYQQTPGQGLQFLFEYFSETQRNKGNFPGRFSGRQFSNSRSEMNVSTLELGDSALYLCASSQDRGPYGYTFGSGTRLTVV.

This clone was recorded once. The rearrangement uses TRBV2 and TRBJ2-1; 12 bases line up with TRBD2. From germline, CDR1 is SNHLY and CDR2 FYNNEI. The CDR3 is made up of 17 amino acids. The V and J ends lost 6 bases and 3 bases, in that order; junction bases with no gene match: 9. As DNA, the CDR3 is TGTGCCAGCAGCGGCGGACTAGCGGGGACATTCTACAATGAGCAGTTCTTC. As protein: CASSGGLAGTFYNEQFF.

The rearrangement joins TRBV11-2 to TRBJ2-7, with D uncertain. Germline loops: CDR1 SGHAT, CDR2 FQNNGV. This CDR3 region has 13 residues. The V end was cut by 0 bases, the J end by 4 bases, with 7 bases between. The chain's CDR3 is CASSLDPKYEQYF. CDR3 coding DNA: TGTGCCAGCAGCTTAGATCCTAAGTACGAGCAGTACTTC.

The rearrangement uses TRBV11-2 and TRBJ2-3; 9 nucleotides agree with TRBD1. V shed 6 bases and J 1 base; nucleotides not matched to a gene: 8. This CDR3 region has 16 residues. CDR1 is SGHAT, CDR2 FQNNGV, per germline. CDR3 DNA sequence: TGTGCCAGCAGGACAACAGGGGGCCGTGGCACAGATACGCAGTATTTT. Protein product: CASRTTGGRGTDTQYF.

Details on this clone: One end of the junction fails to match germline, which may point to a read error. The chain combines TRBV7-7 with TRBJ2-1, with 10 bases aligning to TRBD1. This CDR3 contains 17 residues. Germline lookup yields CDR1 SSHAT and CDR2 FNYEAQ (reference sequence). The CDR3 region has the DNA TGTGCTAGCAGCCTATCCCCGGACAGGGGGTCCTACAATGAGCAGTTCTTC. This encodes CASSLSPDRGSYNEQFF. Variable domain in full (rest from reference TRBV7-7 and TRBJ2-1): GAGVSQSPRYKVTKRGQDVTLRCDPISSHATLYWYQQALGQGPEFLTYFNYEAQPDKSGLPSDRFSAERPEGSISTLTIQRTEQRDSAMYRCASSLSPDRGSYNEQFFGPGTRLTVL.

This chain links TRBV30 with TRBJ1-1; D remains unclear. The V end was cut by 0 bases, the J end by 1 base, with 6 bases between. The CDR3 is made up of 13 amino acids. The V gene's germline CDR1 is GTSNPN and CDR2 SVGIG (reference sequence). The CDR3: CAWSVAENTEAFF. CDR3 coding DNA: TGTGCCTGGAGTGTGGCAGAGAACACTGAAGCTTTCTTT.

The chain joins TRBV12-5 to TRBJ1-5; unclear D gene. Germline CDR1 LGHNT, CDR2 FRNRAP. The V end was cut by 1 base, the J end by 9 bases, with 10 bases between. The CDR3 consists of 13 residues. Written as DNA, the CDR3 is TGTGCTAGTGGTTTGGGAGGATCATGGCCCCAGCATTTT. Amino acids: CASGLGGSWPQHF.

The chain uses TRBV23-1 and TRBJ2-5, with 9 bases identical to TRBD2. TRBV23-1 is an open reading frame, and its role is uncertain. The CDR3 is made up of 18 amino acids. V was clipped by 2 bases and J by 0 bases; unmatched bases: 10. The CDR3 is CASSQAGGKRGYQETQYF. The CDR3 nucleotides are TGCGCCAGCAGTCAAGCGGGGGGGAAAAGAGGGTACCAAGAGACCCAGTACTTC.

CDR3 DNA sequence: TGTGCCAGCAGCCAAACTGGTTCCAATGAGCAGTTCTTC. Residues: CASSQTGSNEQFF. The V gene is TRBV4-2, the J gene TRBJ2-1; no clear D. The germline CDR1 and CDR2 sequences are LGHNA and YNFKEQ. Trimming took 2 bases from V and 6 from J, leaving 8 bases between them. This CDR3 contains 13 residues.

This sequence joins TRBV14 and TRBJ2-5; D is perhaps TRBD2 (6 bases). V was pared by 3 bases and J by 2 bases, with 16 bases between. CDR3 size: 16 residues. Germline V CDR1 and CDR2: SGHDN, FVKESK. The CDR3 DNA follows: TGTGCCAGCAGCCAGGGGAAGCGGGCCTTACAAGAGACCCAGTACTTC. Translation: CASSQGKRALQETQYF.

This chain links TRBV5-1 with TRBJ1-2; TRBD1 matches 8 bases. The CDR3 totals 15 residues. Germline V gives CDR1 SGHRS, CDR2 YFSETQ. V gave up 5 bases and J gave up 4 bases; unmatched junction bases: 10. Here the CDR3 DNA reads TGCGCCAGCAGATTTGGACAGGGCTCTTTCTATGGCTACACCTTC. It codes for CASRFGQGSFYGYTF.

The rearrangement uses TRBV9 and TRBJ2-1; D is uncertain. V was trimmed by 4 bases and J by 4 bases, leaving 21 bases between them. Per the germline V gene, CDR1 is SGDLS and CDR2 is YYNGEE. The CDR3 sequence is 17 residues long. This CDR3 reads CASSQPGGIRDYNEQFF. Here the CDR3 DNA reads TGTGCCAGCAGCCAACCCGGCGGAATACGTGATTACAATGAGCAGTTCTTC.

V is TRBV14 and J is TRBJ1-2, with a possible D match to TRBD1 (5 bases). The CDR3 length is 15 residues. Trimming took off 2 bases at V and 8 bases at J, with 18 bases between the two ends. Germline-derived CDR1 and CDR2 are SGHDN and FVKESK. CDR3 DNA sequence: TGTGCCAGCAGCCAAATCCGCGGGGGAGCTCGGGGCTACACCTTC. This translates into CASSQIRGGARGYTF.

This chain links TRBV27 with TRBJ1-2; no reliable D call. V was pared by 6 bases and J by 8 bases, with 19 bases between. Germline CDR1 reads MNHEY; CDR2 reads SMNVEV (reference sequence). The CDR3 has 14 residues. CDR3: CASSPFAAGHGYTF. The CDR3 nucleotides read TGTGCCAGCAGCCCATTCGCCGCAGGCCACGGCTACACCTTC.

The chain joins TRBV19 to TRBJ2-5, with TRBD2 matching over 7 bases. The CDR3 has 14 amino acids. V was pared by 4 bases and J by 3 bases, with 5 bases of the junction left unmatched. The germline gives CDR1 LNHDA, CDR2 SQIVND (reference sequence). The DNA for the CDR3 is TGTGCCAGTAGTAGGGACGGGAGGAAAGAGACCCAGTACTTC. Translation: CASSRDGRKETQYF.

The count of this clone is one. This chain links TRBV5-1 with TRBJ1-2; 7 nucleotides line up with TRBD1. The CDR3 length is 13 residues. Germline V lookup: CDR1 SGHRS, CDR2 YFSETQ. V lost 2 bases to trimming and J lost 3 bases; unmatched junction nucleotides: 1. The CDR3 here is CASSFDRDYGYTF. Written as DNA, the CDR3 is TGCGCCAGCAGCTTTGACAGGGACTATGGCTACACCTTC.

The J gene is TRBJ2-1, the V gene TRBV28; D is perhaps TRBD1 (6 bases). The CDR3 extends over 14 amino acids. V dropped 3 bases and J dropped 2 bases, with 8 bases sitting between them. Looked up from germline, CDR1 is MDHEN and CDR2 is SYDVKM. CDR3 nucleotides: TGTGCCAGCAGTTTGGGGGCCACCTACAATGAGCAGTTCTTC. This translates into CASSLGATYNEQFF.

This clone has only a few counts. The genes are TRBV7-8 and TRBJ1-4; 7 positions agree with TRBD1. The J segment lost 4 bases and the V segment lost 5 bases, leaving 10 bases of the junction unmatched. Germline V gives CDR1 SGHVS, CDR2 FQNEAQ. The CDR3 extends over 16 amino acids. This chain's CDR3 is CASSQNAGTVNEKLFF. CDR3 in DNA: TGTGCCAGCAGCCAGAATGCCGGGACAGTTAATGAAAAACTGTTTTTT.

The J gene is TRBJ2-6, the V gene TRBV19; D gene unclear. The CDR3 is 15 amino acids. The V and J ends lost 4 bases and 2 bases respectively, with 9 bases between them. Germline V gene data show CDR1 as LNHDA and CDR2 as SQIVND (reference sequence). The CDR3 region is CASSTNSPGANVLTF. The DNA for the CDR3 is TGTGCCAGTAGTACGAACAGTCCTGGGGCCAACGTCCTGACTTTC.

V is TRBV4-2 and J is TRBJ2-1; 13 nucleotides line up with TRBD2. Germline-derived CDR1 and CDR2 are LGHNA and YNFKEQ. The CDR3 totals 17 residues. V gave up 0 bases and J gave up 4 bases; unmatched junction bases: 3. Here the CDR3 DNA reads TGTGCCAGCAGCCAAGATGGGACTAGCGGGGATTACAATGAGCAGTTCTTC. This sequence encodes CASSQDGTSGDYNEQFF.

The J gene is TRBJ2-2, the V gene TRBV28; D is perhaps TRBD2 (5 bases). Germline loops: CDR1 MDHEN, CDR2 SYDVKM. V was clipped by 7 bases and J by 6 bases, with 27 bases between them. The CDR3 sequence is 18 residues long. CDR3 DNA: TGTGCCAGCACCCTCCGTGTGGGCCGGACTCACTCGGCCGGGGAGCTGTTTTTT. Amino acids: CASTLRVGRTHSAGELFF.

The V gene is TRBV19, the J gene TRBJ1-1, with D unclear. Between the trimmed V and J ends, which lost 3 bases and 0 bases, there was a span of 8 bases. Germline V gene lookup returns CDR1 LNHDA and CDR2 SQIVND (reference sequence). The CDR3 spans 14 residues. DNA for the CDR3: TGTGCCAGTAGTATTCCCCAGATGAACACTGAAGCTTTCTTT. It codes for CASSIPQMNTEAFF.

The CDR3 reads CAWSVWTSGRARGETQYF. As DNA, the CDR3 is TGTGCCTGGAGTGTTTGGACTAGCGGGAGGGCCCGGGGAGAGACCCAGTACTTC. The V and J genes are TRBV30 and TRBJ2-5, with 15 bases aligning to TRBD2. Germline lookup yields CDR1 GTSNPN and CDR2 SVGIG (reference sequence). The V and J ends lost 0 bases and 4 bases, in that order; junction bases with no gene match: 9. This CDR3 is built from 18 residues.

The rearrangement uses TRBV28 and TRBJ2-1; TRBD1 matches at 8 bases. Germline CDR1 is MDHEN and CDR2 is SYDVKM. The CDR3 totals 15 residues. V was pared by 6 bases and J by 0 bases, with 4 bases of the junction left unmatched. CDR3 in amino acids: CASSPTGASYNEQFF. The CDR3 DNA reads TGTGCCAGCAGCCCGACAGGGGCCTCCTACAATGAGCAGTTCTTC.

The rearrangement joins TRBV9 to TRBJ2-5, with a possible D match to TRBD1 (6 bases). Trimming took off 0 bases at V and 2 bases at J, with 11 bases between the two ends. Germline CDR1 SGDLS, CDR2 YYNGEE. The CDR3 is 15 residues long. Written as DNA, the CDR3 is TGTGCCAGCAGCGTAGAAGGACAGTTACAAGAGACCCAGTACTTC. Protein sequence: CASSVEGQLQETQYF.

This clone was recorded only once. This chain uses TRBV5-1 with TRBJ2-2, with a tentative D call TRBD1 (5 bases). This CDR3 is built from 14 residues. CDR1 SGHRS and CDR2 YFSETQ come from the germline V gene. The V and J ends lost 4 bases and 6 bases respectively, with 13 bases between them. As DNA, the CDR3 is TGCGCCAGCAGCGGAGAAGGGGTGGCCGGGGAGCTGTTTTTT. Translation: CASSGEGVAGELFF.

This chain connects TRBV10-3 to TRBJ2-2; TRBD1 matches at 7 bases. CDR1 is ENHRY and CDR2 is SYGVKD in the germline V gene. The CDR3 spans 15 residues. J was trimmed by 8 bases and V by 8 bases; bases with no gene match: 14. The CDR3 is CAILDATGKKGELFF. The CDR3 DNA reads as TGTGCCATCCTGGACGCGACAGGGAAAAAGGGGGAGCTGTTTTTT.

The rearrangement joins TRBV27 to TRBJ1-5; 7 nucleotides line up with TRBD1. The germline V gene encodes CDR1 MNHEY and CDR2 SMNVEV (reference sequence). The CDR3 is 14 amino acids. The junction had 7 bases not matched to a gene; V was cut back by 4 bases and J by 7 bases. The DNA for the CDR3 is TGTGCCAGCAGTTATAACAGGGGCGGGCAGCCCCAGCATTTT. It codes for CASSYNRGGQPQHF.